This T cell receptor beta chain was recorded in a study of shared clonotypes between healthy human individuals. Between the trimmed V and J ends, which lost 2 bases and 1 base, there was a span of 11 bases. The CDR3 is 15 residues long. Looked up from germline, CDR1 is SGHTA and CDR2 is FQGNSA. The repertoire was sequenced with immunoSEQ multiplex PCR; TCRdb's copy has only in-frame clones and lacks some. Altogether millions of clones are present, more than 80% being singletons, with the ten largest covering around 0.4%. The chain carries TRBV7-2 and TRBJ1-1; possibly TRBD1 for D (5 bases). The receptor comes from a man between 18 and 35 years old in good health. Some clones in this sample may be carry-over from other donors' samples. Sample: naive CD4+ T cells from PBMCs. Subset denoted: CD45RA+ positively selected. The CDR3 reads CASSLIRQGNTEAFF. The CDR3 nucleotides are TGTGCCAGCAGCTTAATTAGGCAGGGGAACACTGAAGCTTTCTTT.